This T cell receptor beta chain emerged from a study of CD8+ T cells in alopecia areata. In this sample, this clone turned up a few times. Stated treatment: oral pan-JAK inhibitor, 5-10 mg twice daily. Alopecia areata patients provided lesional scalp punch biopsies and peripheral blood, both collected for the study. The CDR3 totals 14 residues. Germline CDR1 reads SGHAT; CDR2 reads FQDESV (reference sequence). Losses at the gene ends were 4 bases for V and 4 bases for J; bases not matched to a gene: 2. The authors extracted RNA and reverse transcribed it into cDNA as the sequencing template. Some clones are missing from TCRdb's copy, which holds only in-frame ones; the method was immunoSEQ multiplex PCR. Among over 150,000 clones listed, 60% were seen once.

The sequence was obtained from a human donor with alopecia areata. Sequencing was performed on CD4+ T cells sorted from blood, taken at week 4, from a patient treated with tofacitinib. The gene calls are TRBV11-1 and TRBJ2-7; TRBD2 aligns across 12 bases. This chain's CDR3 is CASSWTSGVYEQYF. CDR3 coding DNA: TGTGCCAGCAGCTGGACTAGCGGGGTTTACGAGCAGTACTTC.